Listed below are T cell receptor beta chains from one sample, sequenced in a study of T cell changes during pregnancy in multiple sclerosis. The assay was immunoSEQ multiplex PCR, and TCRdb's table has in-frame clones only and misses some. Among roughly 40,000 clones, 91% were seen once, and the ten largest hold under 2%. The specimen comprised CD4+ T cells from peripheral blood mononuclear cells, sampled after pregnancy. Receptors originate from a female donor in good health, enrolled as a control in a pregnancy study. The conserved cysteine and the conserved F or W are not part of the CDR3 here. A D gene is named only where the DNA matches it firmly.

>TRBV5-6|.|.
ASSLLAYEQY
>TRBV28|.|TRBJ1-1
ASSPPGPVEAF
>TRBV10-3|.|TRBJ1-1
AISESRAPTEAF
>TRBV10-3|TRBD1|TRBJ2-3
AIRQGQGITDTQY
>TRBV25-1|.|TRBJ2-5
ASSERRGEETQY
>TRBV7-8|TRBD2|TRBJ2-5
ASSSGLAGGGETQY
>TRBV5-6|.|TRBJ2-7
ASSLVGGARSYEQY
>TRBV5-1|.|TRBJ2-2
ASSPGLTGELF
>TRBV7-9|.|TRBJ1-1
ASSLGPRGNAF
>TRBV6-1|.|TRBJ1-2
ASMGANYGYT
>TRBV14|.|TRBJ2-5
ASSRGGVRLQETQY
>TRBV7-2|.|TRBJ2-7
ASSLVGGADAYEQY
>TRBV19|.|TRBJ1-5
ASRRRGDRNQPQH
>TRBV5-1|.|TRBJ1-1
ASSWYSRTMNTEAF
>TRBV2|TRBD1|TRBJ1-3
ASRGTGIFDVAGNTIY
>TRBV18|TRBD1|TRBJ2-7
ASSPVTPGQGSEQY
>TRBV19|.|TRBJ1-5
ASSLTGSNQPQH
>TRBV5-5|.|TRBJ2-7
ASSLVSNAYEQY
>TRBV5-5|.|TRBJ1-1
ASSLDAGTEAF
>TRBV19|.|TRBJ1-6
ASSIDRAGVSPLH
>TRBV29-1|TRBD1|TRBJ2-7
SVPGQAYEQY
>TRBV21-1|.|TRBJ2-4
ASSKGGQGTGAKNIQY
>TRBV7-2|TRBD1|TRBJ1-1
ASSLGQGNTEAF
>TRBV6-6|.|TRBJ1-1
ASSFPGETTEAF
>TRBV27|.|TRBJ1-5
ASSPSPGNQPQH
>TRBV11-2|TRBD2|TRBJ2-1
ASSLGSSGGGQF
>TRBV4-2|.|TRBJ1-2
ASSQDLGQVLGYGYT
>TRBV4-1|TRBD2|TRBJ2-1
ASSQGASGNNNEQF